This T cell receptor beta chain was recovered during a study of regulatory T cells in long-lasting Graves disease. Study-level results: Patients with persistent disease shared roughly 3,000 public clonotypes, outpacing the approximately 870 shared by new patients. TRBV28, TRBJ1-2 and TRBJ2-5 were favored in persistent disease.

Details on this clonotype: The antigen is undetermined.

Arm-PCR with iRepertoire HTBI primers amplified the CDR3 regions for these TCR beta libraries. Authors' methods: Looking across samples, the authors found 62 TRBV and 14 to 15 TRBJ segments. From the multiplex PCR reads, TCRdb called clonotypes with MiXCR, one entry per CDR3 protein. It is TCRdb's table, rather than the study itself, that gives the V and J calls and clone size. The sample includes approximately 230,000 distinct CDR3 sequences, 18% of them seen just once. The time point is: newly diagnosed GD, antithyroid drugs for less than 3 months. TCR sequences were obtained from RNA taken from PBMCs. Graves' disease was diagnosed by American Thyroid Association guidelines. This CDR3 has 13 amino acids. V was cut by 8 bases and J by 5 bases, with 15 bases left in between. CDR1 and CDR2 from the germline V gene are SGHTA and FQGNSA.

The sample here was peripheral blood mononuclear cells (PBMCs), taken at new diagnosis, from a patient treated with antithyroid drugs. The TCR originated in a female donor with Graves disease. The chain joins TRBV7-2 to TRBJ2-5; no clear D gene. CDR3 nucleotide sequence: TGTGCCAGCTCACCAGCGACCGGTGAGACCCAGTACTTC. Its protein product is CASSPATGETQYF.